The rows below give T cell receptor beta chains drawn from one sample of a study of blood T cell repertoires in COVID-19. The protocol was immunoSEQ multiplex PCR, while the TCRdb copy is restricted to in-frame clones and leaves out a portion. The sample lists 290,000 or so clones; about 90% were seen once. The sequenced material came from peripheral blood. The source is a man between 18 and 35 years old with active or convalescent COVID-19. CDR3s include the opening cysteine and the closing phenylalanine or tryptophan. D genes are given only for firm matches. Only some rows state a clone size, as once, few, many or a class for expanded clones.

d_call j_call v_call clone_size cdr3_aa cdr3_nt
. TRBJ2-7 TRBV12-3/TRBV12-4 . CASSFGGTYEQYF TGTGCCAGCAGTTTCGGCGGTACCTACGAGCAGTACTTC
. TRBJ1-1 TRBV10-3 few CAISAAGATEAFF TGTGCCATCAGTGCGGCAGGGGCCACTGAAGCTTTCTTT
TRBD1 TRBJ1-1 TRBV12-5 . CASATVWTGVFTEAFF TGTGCTAGTGCCACTGTGTGGACAGGGGTTTTCACTGAAGCTTTCTTT
TRBD1 TRBJ2-1 TRBV27 . CASSSPVDREGGYEQFF TGTGCCAGCAGTTCCCCCGTAGACAGGGAAGGAGGATATGAGCAGTTCTTC
. TRBJ2-3 TRBV5-1 . CASKPGGPDTQYF TGCGCCAGCAAACCCGGGGGACCAGATACGCAGTATTTT
. TRBJ1-6 TRBV20-1 . CSASSPLTENSPLHF TGCAGTGCTAGTTCACCCCTGACTGAAAATTCACCCCTCCACTTT
. TRBJ2-7 TRBV5-1 . CASSPHQGGDEQYF TGCGCCAGCAGCCCCCATCAGGGCGGGGACGAGCAGTACTTC
. TRBJ1-1 TRBV5-5 . CASSLLGGNTEAFF TGTGCCAGCAGCCTACTCGGGGGGAACACTGAAGCTTTCTTT
. TRBJ2-3 TRBV6-5 . CASSHTGGVTDTQYF TGTGCCAGCAGCCATACGGGCGGGGTCACAGATACGCAGTATTTT
. TRBJ1-1 TRBV7-9 . CASRGDEAFF TGTGCCAGCAGGGGCGATGAAGCTTTCTTT
. TRBJ2-2 TRBV5-8 . CASSWGQNTGELFF TGTGCCAGCAGCTGGGGACAGAACACCGGGGAGCTGTTTTTT
TRBD1 TRBJ2-2 TRBV5-1 . CASSLVVGEWDSNTGELFF TGCGCCAGCAGCTTGGTGGTGGGAGAATGGGACAGCAACACCGGGGAGCTGTTTTTT
TRBD2 TRBJ2-3 TRBV9 . CASSPWTSGSSDTQYF TGTGCCAGCAGCCCTTGGACTAGCGGGAGTTCAGATACGCAGTATTTT
TRBD2 TRBJ2-3 TRBV5-4 . CASSFSGGSTDTQYF TGTGCCAGCAGCTTTAGCGGGGGGAGCACAGATACGCAGTATTTT
TRBD1 TRBJ1-6 TRBV18 . CASSPALGQGNNSPLHF TGTGCCAGCTCACCGGCGCTGGGACAGGGCAATAATTCACCCCTCCACTTT